This TCR beta chain was sequenced in a study of cytomegalovirus exposure and HLA in healthy donors. Findings and limits, study-wide: It was taken for granted in presence/absence analyses that sequencing depth across donors was roughly uniform. Fewer N-insertions than the roughly 670-donor mean were reportedly shown by an Asian-associated ancestry cluster in a later analysis. According to the study, around 150 TCR beta chains were cytomegalovirus-associated.

Donors likely had unrecorded immune exposures despite being nominally healthy when sampled. This clone was detected once. The antigen remains unidentified. Trimming took off 7 bases at V and 10 bases at J, with 23 bases between the two ends. This CDR3 comprises 15 residues. Germline values: CDR1 SEHNR, CDR2 FQNEAQ (reference sequence). The study ran its PCR with 60 Vbeta and 13 Jbeta primers. Some clones are missing from TCRdb's copy, which holds only in-frame ones; the method was immunoSEQ multiplex PCR. The sample records under 200,000 clones, approximately 82% being singletons. The receptor's source is a middle-aged man in good health and CMV-seropositive. The sequencing sample was made of PBMCs. The rearrangement joins TRBV7-9 to TRBJ2-1; D possibly corresponds to TRBD1 (6 bases). CDR3 bases: TGTGCCAGCAATGGGGGCCTGGAGAGGGTGTGGGAGCAGTTCTTC. Translation gives CASNGGLERVWEQFF.